This TCR beta chain was profiled in a study of low-dose radiotherapy and immunotherapy resistance in tumors. Study information: Aspirin 300 mg was given orally each day for four cycles from cycle 1 day 1.

Primers used for first-strand cDNA, a TRAV- and TRBV-specific set, covered both alpha and beta chains. The PCR that amplified TCRs ran for 20 to 25 cycles, relying on a constant-region primer and a V-primer adapter. Each CDR3 protein is one row after TCRdb ran MiXCR on the reads. This sample has under 90,000 distinct CDR3 sequences, with more than 25% found just once. By its share, this clonotype is medium-sized (0.01 to 0.1%). Described time point: before trial treatment. The donors, trial participants, received nivolumab, ipilimumab, aspirin, low-dose cyclophosphamide and low-dose radiotherapy. V shed 6 bases and J 4 bases; nucleotides not matched to a gene: 12. The CDR3 loop spans 17 amino acids. Germline V gene sequence: CDR1 SNHLY, CDR2 FYNNEI.

This chain links TRBV2 with TRBJ2-1, with 10 bases matching TRBD2. The source is a female donor with ovarian cancer. The sample in question was PBMCs, obtained before treatment. CDR3 in DNA: TGTGCCAGCAGAAGAGATACGGGACTAGCGATTTACAATGAGCAGTTCTTC. It specifies CASRRDTGLAIYNEQFF.